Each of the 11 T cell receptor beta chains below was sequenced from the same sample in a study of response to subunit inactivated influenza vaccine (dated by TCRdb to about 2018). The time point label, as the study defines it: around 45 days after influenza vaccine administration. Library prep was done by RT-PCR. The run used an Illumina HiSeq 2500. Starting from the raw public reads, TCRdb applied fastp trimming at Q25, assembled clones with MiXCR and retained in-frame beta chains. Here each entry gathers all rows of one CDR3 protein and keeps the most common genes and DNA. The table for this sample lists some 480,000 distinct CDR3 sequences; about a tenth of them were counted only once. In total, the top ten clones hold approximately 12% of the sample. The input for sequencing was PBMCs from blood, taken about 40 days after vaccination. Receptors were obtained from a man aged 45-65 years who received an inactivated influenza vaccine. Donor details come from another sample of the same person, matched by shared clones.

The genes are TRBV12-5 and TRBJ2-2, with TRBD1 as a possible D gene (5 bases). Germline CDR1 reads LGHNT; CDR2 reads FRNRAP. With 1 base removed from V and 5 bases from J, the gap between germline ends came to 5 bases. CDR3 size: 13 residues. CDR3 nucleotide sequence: TGTGCTAGTGGTTTGGGACAGACCGGGGAGCTGTTTTTT. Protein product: CASGLGQTGELFF.

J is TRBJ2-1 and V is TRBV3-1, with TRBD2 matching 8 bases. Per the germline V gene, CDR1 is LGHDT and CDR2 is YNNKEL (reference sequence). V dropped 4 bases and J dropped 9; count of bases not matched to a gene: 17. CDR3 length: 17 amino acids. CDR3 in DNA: TGTGCCAGCAGCCCAACCCTGGGAGCGGGAGTTAGGATTGAGCAGTTCTTC. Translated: CASSPTLGAGVRIEQFF.

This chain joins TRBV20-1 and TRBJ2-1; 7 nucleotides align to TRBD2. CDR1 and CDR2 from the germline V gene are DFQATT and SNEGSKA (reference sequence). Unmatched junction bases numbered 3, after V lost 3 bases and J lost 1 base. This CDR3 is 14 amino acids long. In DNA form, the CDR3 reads TGCAGTGCTAGTGACGGGAGGTCCTACAATGAGCAGTTCTTC. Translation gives CSASDGRSYNEQFF.

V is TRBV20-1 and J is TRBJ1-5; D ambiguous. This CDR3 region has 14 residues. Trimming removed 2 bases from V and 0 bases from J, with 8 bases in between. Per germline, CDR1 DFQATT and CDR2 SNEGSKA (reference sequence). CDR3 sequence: CSARMGSSNQPQHF. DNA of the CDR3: TGCAGTGCTAGAATGGGCTCTAGCAATCAGCCCCAGCATTTT.

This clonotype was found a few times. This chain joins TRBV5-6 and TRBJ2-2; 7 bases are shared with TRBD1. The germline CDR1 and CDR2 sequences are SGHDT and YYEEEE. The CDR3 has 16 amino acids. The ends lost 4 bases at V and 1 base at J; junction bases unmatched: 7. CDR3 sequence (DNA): TGTGCCAGCAGCGAGACCAGGACAGGGAACACCGGGGAGCTGTTTTTT. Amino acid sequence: CASSETRTGNTGELFF.

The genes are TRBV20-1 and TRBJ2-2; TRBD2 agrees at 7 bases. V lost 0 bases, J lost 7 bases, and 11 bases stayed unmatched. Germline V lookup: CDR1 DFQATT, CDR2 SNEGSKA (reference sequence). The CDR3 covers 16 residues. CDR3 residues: CSARDSREGPGGELFF. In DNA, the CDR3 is TGCAGTGCTAGAGACTCGAGGGAGGGCCCTGGCGGGGAGCTGTTTTTT.

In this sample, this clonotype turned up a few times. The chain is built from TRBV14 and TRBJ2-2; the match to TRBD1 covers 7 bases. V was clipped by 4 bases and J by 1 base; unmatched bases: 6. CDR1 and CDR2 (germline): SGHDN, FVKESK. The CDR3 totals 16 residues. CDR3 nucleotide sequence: TGTGCCAGCAGCCCCCGACAGGGATGGAACACCGGGGAGCTGTTTTTT. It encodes CASSPRQGWNTGELFF.

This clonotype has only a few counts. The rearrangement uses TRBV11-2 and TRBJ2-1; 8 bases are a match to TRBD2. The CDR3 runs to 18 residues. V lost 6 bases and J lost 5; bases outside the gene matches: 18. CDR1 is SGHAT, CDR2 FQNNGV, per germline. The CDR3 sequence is CASSVIGVSGNLHNEQFF. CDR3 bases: TGTGCCAGCAGTGTAATAGGGGTTAGCGGGAACTTACACAATGAGCAGTTCTTC.

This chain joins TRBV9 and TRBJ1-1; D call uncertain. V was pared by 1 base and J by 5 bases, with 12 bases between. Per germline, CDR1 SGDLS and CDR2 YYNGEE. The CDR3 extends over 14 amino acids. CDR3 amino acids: CASSVSVSGTEAFF. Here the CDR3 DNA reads TGTGCCAGCAGCGTATCTGTAAGTGGGACTGAAGCTTTCTTT.

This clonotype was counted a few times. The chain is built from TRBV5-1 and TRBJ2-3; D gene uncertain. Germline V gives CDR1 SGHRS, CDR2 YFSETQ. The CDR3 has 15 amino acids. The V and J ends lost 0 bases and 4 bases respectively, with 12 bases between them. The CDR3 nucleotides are TGCGCCAGCAGCTTGGCCACGGGCCGCCCAGATACGCAGTATTTT. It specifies CASSLATGRPDTQYF.

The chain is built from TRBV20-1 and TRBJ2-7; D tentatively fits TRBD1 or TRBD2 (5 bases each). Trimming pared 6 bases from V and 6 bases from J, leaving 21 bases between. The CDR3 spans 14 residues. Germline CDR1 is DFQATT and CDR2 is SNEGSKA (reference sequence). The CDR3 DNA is TGCAGTGCGAAACCCGGGACGAAAACCCCCGAGCAGTACTTC. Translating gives CSAKPGTKTPEQYF.